This T cell receptor (beta chain) was sequenced for a study of T cell responses to AZD1222 COVID-19 vaccine. Clones were read by immunoSEQ multiplex PCR, and TCRdb kept only the in-frame ones, dropping some. The sample has about 130,000 clones; 86% are singletons. Germline CDR1 SGHAT, CDR2 FQNNGV. This CDR3 region has 15 residues. The V end was cut by 5 bases, the J end by 2 bases, with 12 bases between. Notes on this clone: What it binds is unknown.

Study findings and constraints: It was only a handful of AZD1222 recipients who were seropositive at baseline. Donors, mostly white British, included more females; clonal diversity was possibly underestimated.

This rearrangement joins TRBV11-2 to TRBJ2-2; possible D gene TRBD1, 5 bases. The material sequenced was peripheral blood, taken on day 0 of AZD1222 vaccination. The receptor's source is an adult in good health. DNA of the CDR3: TGTGCCAGCAGCCCGGCAGGGCTCAACACCGGGGAGCTGTTTTTT. It translates to CASSPAGLNTGELFF.